Listed below are T cell receptor beta chains from one sample, sequenced in a study of T cells after posttransplantation cyclophosphamide. Sequencing was performed with immunoSEQ multiplex PCR; in TCRdb, only in-frame clones are kept and a portion is missing. The sample lists a few thousand clones; roughly four fifths were seen once. This specimen consisted of CD4+ T cells sorted from blood, obtained 350 to 390 days after allogeneic stem cell transplant with posttransplant cyclophosphamide. Receptors originate from a male patient aged 45-60 years who received an allogeneic stem cell transplant from a related donor and was CMV-positive. Part of the T cells may come from the graft donor. The CDR3 runs from the conserved cysteine through the conserved F or W. D genes are given only for firm matches. The size field is filled for only some rows; it gives once, few, many or a size class.

cdr3_aa: CASSEGPTDRYTF
cdr3_nt: TGTGCCAGCAGCGAGGGCCCCACTGATCGCTACACCTTC
d_call: -
j_call: TRBJ1-2
v_call: TRBV2
clone_size: -

cdr3_aa: CASGFGTDPGETQYF
cdr3_nt: TGTGCTAGTGGTTTTGGGACAGACCCTGGGGAGACCCAGTACTTC
d_call: TRBD1
j_call: TRBJ2-5
v_call: TRBV12-5
clone_size: -

cdr3_aa: CASSYRDRAYEQYF
cdr3_nt: TGTGCCAGCAGTTACCGGGACAGGGCCTACGAGCAGTACTTC
d_call: TRBD1
j_call: TRBJ2-7
v_call: TRBV27
clone_size: -

cdr3_aa: CASSGTGTAFGETQYF
cdr3_nt: TGCGCCAGCAGCGGGACCGGGACTGCTTTTGGAGAGACCCAGTACTTC
d_call: -
j_call: TRBJ2-5
v_call: TRBV5-1
clone_size: -

cdr3_aa: CASSPTSGPPQYF
cdr3_nt: TGTGCCAGCAGTCCGACTAGCGGCCCTCCCCAGTACTTC
d_call: TRBD2
j_call: TRBJ2-5
v_call: TRBV7-2
clone_size: -

cdr3_aa: CASRTVTSPSTDTQYF
cdr3_nt: TGCGCCAGCAGGACTGTAACGAGCCCTAGCACAGATACGCAGTATTTT
d_call: -
j_call: TRBJ2-3
v_call: TRBV5-1
clone_size: -

cdr3_aa: CASGLVRGVRGAGSNQPQHF
cdr3_nt: TGTGCTAGTGGTTTGGTACGAGGGGTTCGGGGGGCAGGTAGCAATCAGCCCCAGCATTTT
d_call: -
j_call: TRBJ1-5
v_call: TRBV12-5
clone_size: -

cdr3_aa: CASSAEVNTEAFF
cdr3_nt: TGTGCCAGCAGTGCTGAGGTGAACACTGAAGCTTTCTTT
d_call: -
j_call: TRBJ1-1
v_call: TRBV6-4
clone_size: -

cdr3_aa: CASSLGGTGYNEQFF
cdr3_nt: TGTGCCAGCAGCTTAGGCGGGACAGGGTACAATGAGCAGTTCTTC
d_call: TRBD1
j_call: TRBJ2-1
v_call: TRBV7-2
clone_size: -

cdr3_aa: CASSLEVQRSYTF
cdr3_nt: TGTGCCAGCAGCTTGGAGGTCCAGAGGAGCTACACCTTC
d_call: -
j_call: TRBJ1-2
v_call: TRBV5-5
clone_size: -

cdr3_aa: CASSSPSRGSGNTIYF
cdr3_nt: TGTGCCAGCAGTTCGCCATCAAGGGGCTCTGGAAACACCATATATTTT
d_call: -
j_call: TRBJ1-3
v_call: TRBV27
clone_size: -

cdr3_aa: CATLGTGVGQPQHF
cdr3_nt: TGTGCCACCCTCGGGACAGGGGTAGGACAGCCCCAGCATTTT
d_call: TRBD1
j_call: TRBJ1-5
v_call: TRBV6-1
clone_size: -

cdr3_aa: CAWSRRTSGRGRYNEQFF
cdr3_nt: TGTGCCTGGAGCCGAAGGACTAGCGGGAGAGGCCGTTACAATGAGCAGTTCTTC
d_call: TRBD2
j_call: TRBJ2-1
v_call: TRBV30
clone_size: few

cdr3_aa: CASSPRTGVGNEQFF
cdr3_nt: TGTGCCAGCAGTCCAAGGACAGGGGTGGGCAATGAGCAGTTCTTC
d_call: TRBD1
j_call: TRBJ2-1
v_call: TRBV28
clone_size: -

cdr3_aa: CASSLFYSDAPLHF
cdr3_nt: TGTGCCAGCAGCTTGTTCTATAGCGATGCTCCCCTCCACTTT
d_call: -
j_call: TRBJ1-6
v_call: TRBV5-4
clone_size: -

cdr3_aa: CASSPPYSRNTDTQYF
cdr3_nt: TGTGCCAGCTCACCACCGTACTCGCGGAACACAGATACGCAGTATTTT
d_call: -
j_call: TRBJ2-3
v_call: TRBV18
clone_size: once

cdr3_aa: CASSGTGWNTGELFF
cdr3_nt: TGTGCCAGCAGCGGGACAGGTTGGAACACCGGGGAGCTGTTTTTT
d_call: TRBD1
j_call: TRBJ2-2
v_call: TRBV9
clone_size: once

cdr3_aa: CASNAGTSGTYEQYF
cdr3_nt: TGTGCCAGCAACGCCGGGACTAGCGGCACCTACGAGCAGTACTTC
d_call: TRBD2
j_call: TRBJ2-7
v_call: TRBV6-5
clone_size: -

cdr3_aa: CASSSDRGNQPQHF
cdr3_nt: TGTGCCAGCAGCTCCGACAGAGGCAATCAGCCCCAGCATTTT
d_call: -
j_call: TRBJ1-5
v_call: TRBV5-4
clone_size: -

cdr3_aa: CASNPTGGYTEAFF
cdr3_nt: TGTGCCAGCAACCCGACAGGGGGTTATACTGAAGCTTTCTTT
d_call: TRBD1
j_call: TRBJ1-1
v_call: TRBV6-5
clone_size: -

cdr3_aa: CASSSSRGGNYGYTF
cdr3_nt: TGTGCCAGCAGCTCCTCTCGGGGTGGAAACTATGGCTACACCTTC
d_call: -
j_call: TRBJ1-2
v_call: TRBV5-4
clone_size: -

cdr3_aa: CASSDLGGVTEAFF
cdr3_nt: TGTGCCAGCAGTGACCTCGGGGGGGTCACTGAAGCTTTCTTT
d_call: -
j_call: TRBJ1-1
v_call: TRBV6-1
clone_size: once

cdr3_aa: CASIALGTGATGELFF
cdr3_nt: TGTGCCAGCATTGCGTTAGGGACAGGGGCCACCGGGGAGCTGTTTTTT
d_call: TRBD1
j_call: TRBJ2-2
v_call: TRBV19
clone_size: -

cdr3_aa: CASTRGNQPQHF
cdr3_nt: TGTGCCAGCACGCGAGGCAATCAGCCCCAGCATTTT
d_call: -
j_call: TRBJ1-5
v_call: TRBV9
clone_size: once

cdr3_aa: CSALRHYNEQFF
cdr3_nt: TGCAGCGCCCTGAGGCATTACAATGAGCAGTTCTTC
d_call: -
j_call: TRBJ2-1
v_call: TRBV29-1
clone_size: -

cdr3_aa: CASSLVGGGPGNEQFF
cdr3_nt: TGTGCCAGCAGCTTAGTAGGGGGAGGGCCCGGCAATGAGCAGTTCTTC
d_call: -
j_call: TRBJ2-1
v_call: TRBV11-3
clone_size: -

cdr3_aa: CASSPGTDLSGANVLTF
cdr3_nt: TGTGCCAGCTCACCAGGGACAGATCTCTCTGGGGCCAACGTCCTGACTTTC
d_call: TRBD1
j_call: TRBJ2-6
v_call: TRBV18
clone_size: -

cdr3_aa: CASSWGQGAYNEQFF
cdr3_nt: TGCGCCAGCAGCTGGGGACAGGGGGCCTACAATGAGCAGTTCTTC
d_call: TRBD1
j_call: TRBJ2-1
v_call: TRBV5-1
clone_size: -

cdr3_aa: CASSAWDRRNEKLFF
cdr3_nt: TGTGCCAGCAGTGCCTGGGACAGGAGGAATGAAAAACTGTTTTTT
d_call: TRBD1
j_call: TRBJ1-4
v_call: TRBV27
clone_size: few

cdr3_aa: CASRTLQGSGNTIYF
cdr3_nt: TGTGCCAGCAGAACTCTCCAGGGCTCTGGAAACACCATATATTTT
d_call: -
j_call: TRBJ1-3
v_call: TRBV6-5
clone_size: -

cdr3_aa: CASSLRGYRDTYGYTF
cdr3_nt: TGTGCCAGCAGCCTAAGGGGATATCGGGACACCTATGGCTACACCTTC
d_call: -
j_call: TRBJ1-2
v_call: TRBV6-6
clone_size: -

cdr3_aa: CASRGGGTATGELFF
cdr3_nt: TGTGCCAGCAGAGGCGGGGGGACGGCCACCGGGGAGCTGTTTTTT
d_call: TRBD2
j_call: TRBJ2-2
v_call: TRBV6-5
clone_size: -

cdr3_aa: CATSRDTTGLLTYEQYF
cdr3_nt: TGTGCCACCAGCAGAGATACCACGGGACTACTAACCTACGAGCAGTACTTC
d_call: TRBD2
j_call: TRBJ2-7
v_call: TRBV15
clone_size: -

cdr3_aa: CASQRIRTSDTQYF
cdr3_nt: TGTGCCAGCCAGCGAATAAGGACTTCAGATACGCAGTATTTT
d_call: -
j_call: TRBJ2-3
v_call: TRBV2
clone_size: -

cdr3_aa: CASSQDTAYGYTF
cdr3_nt: TGCGCCAGCAGCCAAGATACTGCCTATGGCTACACCTTC
d_call: -
j_call: TRBJ1-2
v_call: TRBV4-3
clone_size: -

cdr3_aa: CASSPGTSGRVHEQYF
cdr3_nt: TGTGCCAGCTCACCCGGGACTAGCGGGCGTGTCCACGAGCAGTACTTC
d_call: TRBD2
j_call: TRBJ2-7
v_call: TRBV18
clone_size: -

cdr3_aa: CASSLTPKEGMELNYGYTF
cdr3_nt: TGTGCCAGCAGCTTAACGCCAAAGGAGGGGATGGAGCTTAACTATGGCTACACCTTC
d_call: -
j_call: TRBJ1-2
v_call: TRBV7-3
clone_size: -

cdr3_aa: CASSPLGQGRGEQYF
cdr3_nt: TGTGCCAGCAGTCCCCTCGGACAGGGTCGGGGGGAGCAGTACTTC
d_call: TRBD1
j_call: TRBJ2-7
v_call: TRBV27
clone_size: -

cdr3_aa: CASSQTGTGDYEQYF
cdr3_nt: TGTGCCAGCAGTCAAACCGGGACAGGGGACTACGAGCAGTACTTC
d_call: TRBD1
j_call: TRBJ2-7
v_call: TRBV27
clone_size: -

cdr3_aa: CASGTTISQGTSPLHF
cdr3_nt: TGTGCCAGCGGCACCACGATATCACAGGGAACCTCACCCCTCCACTTT
d_call: -
j_call: TRBJ1-6
v_call: TRBV5-4
clone_size: -

cdr3_aa: CSASGAYEQYF
cdr3_nt: TGCAGTGCTTCGGGGGCCTACGAGCAGTACTTC
d_call: -
j_call: TRBJ2-7
v_call: TRBV20-1
clone_size: -

cdr3_aa: CASRGLAGLGRYNEQFF
cdr3_nt: TGTGCCAGTAGAGGACTAGCGGGATTAGGCCGTTACAATGAGCAGTTCTTC
d_call: TRBD2
j_call: TRBJ2-1
v_call: TRBV2
clone_size: -

cdr3_aa: CASSGQGQGFGELFF
cdr3_nt: TGCGCCAGCAGCGGCCAGGGACAGGGCTTCGGGGAGCTGTTTTTT
d_call: TRBD1
j_call: TRBJ2-2
v_call: TRBV5-1
clone_size: -

cdr3_aa: CASTTRGDEQFF
cdr3_nt: TGTGCCAGTACCACTCGCGGCGATGAGCAGTTCTTC
d_call: -
j_call: TRBJ2-1
v_call: TRBV19
clone_size: -

cdr3_aa: CASKWGENTEAFF
cdr3_nt: TGTGCCAGCAAATGGGGAGAGAACACTGAAGCTTTCTTT
d_call: -
j_call: TRBJ1-1
v_call: TRBV7-8
clone_size: few

cdr3_aa: CASTRGANTGELFF
cdr3_nt: TGTGCCAGCACGCGGGGCGCGAACACCGGGGAGCTGTTTTTT
d_call: -
j_call: TRBJ2-2
v_call: TRBV2
clone_size: -

cdr3_aa: CASSLNAAANSPLHF
cdr3_nt: TGTGCCAGCAGCTTAAACGCGGCGGCGAATTCACCCCTCCACTTT
d_call: -
j_call: TRBJ1-6
v_call: TRBV7-3
clone_size: -

cdr3_aa: CASSLIPLPGQGYEQYF
cdr3_nt: TGTGCCAGCAGCTTAATCCCTTTACCGGGACAGGGCTACGAGCAGTACTTC
d_call: TRBD1
j_call: TRBJ2-7
v_call: TRBV7-6
clone_size: -

cdr3_aa: CASSQRGLAARKQYF
cdr3_nt: TGTGCCAGCAGCCAACGCGGACTAGCCGCGAGGAAGCAGTACTTC
d_call: TRBD2
j_call: TRBJ2-7
v_call: TRBV27
clone_size: few

cdr3_aa: CASSKGDRGNTEAFF
cdr3_nt: TGTGCCAGCAGTAAAGGGGACAGGGGGAACACTGAAGCTTTCTTT
d_call: TRBD1
j_call: TRBJ1-1
v_call: TRBV6-5
clone_size: -

cdr3_aa: CASSLGGRGTDTQYF
cdr3_nt: TGTGCCAGCAGTCTCGGGGGGAGGGGCACAGATACGCAGTATTTT
d_call: TRBD2
j_call: TRBJ2-3
v_call: TRBV28
clone_size: -